The 5 T cell receptor beta chains reported below all come from one sample, sequenced in a study of control samples from healthy donors and cancer patients. Here immunoSEQ multiplex PCR was the method, and the copy in TCRdb shows in-frame clones only, minus some. The sample contains roughly 200,000 clones, about nine tenths of which appear only once. Source material: blood. The receptors shown here come from a man aged 25-40 years in good health.

The chain combines TRBV6-6 with TRBJ1-1; D ambiguous. Trimming stripped 6 bases from V and 3 bases from J, with 11 bases between. The CDR3 has 13 amino acids. CDR1 is MNHNY, CDR2 SVGAGI, per germline (reference sequence). The DNA for the CDR3 is TGTGCCAGCAGCTACACTGGGGACACTGAAGCTTTCTTT. Protein sequence: CASSYTGDTEAFF.

The rearrangement uses TRBV27 and TRBJ2-7, with 7 bases lining up with TRBD2. V was clipped by 3 bases and J by 5 bases; unmatched bases: 4. Germline assignment: CDR1 MNHEY and CDR2 SMNVEV (reference sequence). This CDR3 is built from 13 residues. CDR3: CASSFLGGDEQYF. The CDR3 nucleotides are TGTGCCAGCAGTTTTCTGGGGGGGGACGAGCAGTACTTC.

The chain has TRBV6-5 and TRBJ1-2; possible D gene TRBD1, 6 bases. The CDR3 consists of 12 residues. Germline CDR1 is MNHEY and CDR2 is SVGAGI. Trimming shortened V by 6 bases and J by 8 bases, and 13 bases separated the two germline ends. For the CDR3, the DNA is TGTGCCAGCAGGATGGGGGACACCGGCTACACCTTC. Translation: CASRMGDTGYTF.

This chain joins TRBV27 and TRBJ2-6; D remains ambiguous. The V end lost 2 bases, the J end lost 4 bases, and 9 bases lay between the germline ends. Germline-derived CDR1 and CDR2 are MNHEY and SMNVEV (reference sequence). The CDR3 contains 15 residues. The CDR3 spells CASSLMVLGANVLTF. The DNA of the CDR3 is TGTGCCAGCAGTTTAATGGTGCTGGGGGCCAACGTCCTGACTTTC.

This clone was seen only a few times. This chain links TRBV6-4 with TRBJ1-2; the match to TRBD1 covers 8 bases. The V gene end was trimmed by 2 bases and the J gene end by 7 bases; junction bases not matched to a gene: 6. The germline V gene has CDR1 MRHNA and CDR2 SNTAGT. The CDR3 is 14 residues long. CDR3: CASSDTDRGGGYTF. CDR3 coding DNA: TGTGCCAGCAGTGACACCGACAGGGGAGGTGGCTACACCTTC.